The 30 T cell receptor beta chains below come from one sample, sequenced in a study of T cell clonotyping in hematopoietic cell transplantation. Assay: immunoSEQ multiplex PCR; the TCRdb copy retains only in-frame clones and omits some. The profile shows about 49,000 clones, 85% to 90% of them singletons. Time point denoted: recipient sample about 28 days before transplant, after cytoreduction. Here the sequenced sample was peripheral blood mononuclear cells, taken before stem cell transplant. All receptors come from a man aged 60 to 75 with biphenotypic leukemia. Some clones in this sample may be carry-over from other donors' samples.

The chain joins TRBV11-2 to TRBJ2-3, with TRBD2 matching over 8 bases. Germline trimming cut 5 bases from V and 4 bases from J; bases unmatched to any gene: 20. Per the germline V gene, CDR1 is SGHAT and CDR2 is FQNNGV. This CDR3 is 19 amino acids long. CDR3 coding DNA: TGTGCCAGCAGCCGACGTGCAGGACTAGCCGGGCGTTTGGCAGATACGCAGTATTTT. Encoded protein: CASSRRAGLAGRLADTQYF.

This clone was recorded a few times. The chain uses TRBV5-1 and TRBJ2-6; D possibly corresponds to TRBD1 (5 bases). The germline V and J ends were trimmed by 0 bases and 2 bases, with 9 bases remaining between them. The CDR3 consists of 16 residues. Germline CDR1 and CDR2: SGHRS and YFSETQ. The CDR3 loop is CASSLELGPGANVLTF. The DNA of the CDR3 is TGCGCCAGCAGCTTGGAACTGGGGCCTGGGGCCAACGTCCTGACTTTC.

The rearrangement links TRBV4-1 to TRBJ1-1; no clear D. Trimming left V 0 bases short and J 7 bases short, with 9 bases between. Looked up from germline, CDR1 is MGHRA and CDR2 is YSYEKL. This CDR3 comprises 13 residues. The CDR3 sequence: CASSQEFRSEAFF. CDR3 nucleotides: TGCGCCAGCAGCCAAGAATTCAGGAGTGAAGCTTTCTTT.

The CDR3 DNA follows: TGCGCCAGCAGCGTGCGGCCACAGGGTTTGGGAAACACCATATATTTT. As protein: CASSVRPQGLGNTIYF. This chain connects TRBV5-1 to TRBJ1-3; TRBD1 might be the D (6 bases). V lost 4 bases and J 4 bases, leaving 18 bases between the germline ends. The CDR3 has 16 amino acids. CDR1 and CDR2 (germline): SGHRS, YFSETQ.

V gene TRBV6-4 combines with J gene TRBJ1-3; no definite D call. The ends were cut back, 8 bases at V and 0 bases at J, with 8 bases in the middle. Germline V CDR1 and CDR2: MRHNA, SNTAGT. The CDR3 extends over 13 amino acids. As DNA, the CDR3 is TGTGCCAGCCCCGTCCGCTCTGGAAACACCATATATTTT. Its protein product is CASPVRSGNTIYF.

The V call is TRBV6-5, the J call TRBJ2-7; 8 positions agree with TRBD1. This CDR3 has 15 residues. Trimming took 7 bases from V and 5 from J; bases not matched to a gene: 13. Germline V CDR1 and CDR2: MNHEY, SVGAGI. CDR3 amino acids: CASKRGTGGFDEQYF. CDR3 DNA: TGTGCCAGCAAACGAGGGACAGGAGGTTTCGACGAGCAGTACTTC.

CDR3 nucleotide sequence: TGCGCCAGCAGCCAAGATCCCACTAGCGAGAGGACCCAGTACTTC. It codes for CASSQDPTSERTQYF. This sequence joins TRBV4-3 and TRBJ2-5; 7 nucleotides align to TRBD2. In germline, CDR1 is LGHNA, CDR2 YSLEER. The CDR3 length is 15 residues. Unmatched junction bases numbered 8, after V lost 0 bases and J lost 7 bases.

The rearrangement joins TRBV6-1 to TRBJ2-3; no clear D gene. Germline V gene sequence: CDR1 MNHNS, CDR2 SASEGT. Trimming cost V 2 bases and J 1 base, with 16 bases left between them. The CDR3 consists of 17 residues. The CDR3 is CASSEFGPTDGTDTQYF. The DNA of the CDR3 is TGTGCCAGCAGTGAATTCGGACCGACCGACGGCACAGATACGCAGTATTTT.

CDR3 nucleotide sequence: TGTGCCAGCGGGGGACAGAATCAGCCCCAGCATTTT. Protein sequence: CASGGQNQPQHF. The chain carries TRBV28 and TRBJ1-5, with 7 bases lining up with TRBD1. The CDR3 runs to 12 residues. CDR1 is MDHEN, CDR2 SYDVKM, per germline. After removal of 8 bases from V and 4 bases from J, the junction contained 2 bases not matched to a gene. The full variable domain, its missing parts supplied by reference TRBV28 and TRBJ1-5, is DVKVTQSSRYLVKRTGEKVFLECVQDMDHENMFWYRQDPGLGLRLIYFSYDVKMKEKGDIPEGYSVSREKKERFSLILESASTNQTSMYLCASGGQNQPQHFGDGTRLSIL.

The chain links TRBV7-2 to TRBJ2-1; 13 bases fit TRBD2. V lost 5 bases to trimming and J lost 7 bases; unmatched junction nucleotides: 5. The CDR3 is 15 residues long. CDR1 and CDR2 from the germline V gene are SGHTA and FQGNSA. CDR3 region: CASSPGLAGVNEQFF. CDR3 coding DNA: TGTGCCAGCAGCCCAGGACTAGCGGGAGTTAATGAGCAGTTCTTC.

The chain joins TRBV28 to TRBJ2-3; no reliable D call. CDR1 is MDHEN and CDR2 is SYDVKM in the germline V gene. Trimming stripped 4 bases from V and 6 bases from J, with 8 bases between. The CDR3 sequence is 12 residues long. The CDR3 DNA sequence: TGTGCCAGCAGTTGGGGTGACGATACGCAGTATTTT. It specifies CASSWGDDTQYF.

CDR3 in amino acids: CATHREGQYTGELFF. The CDR3 DNA follows: TGTGCCACCCACCGTGAGGGACAGTACACCGGGGAGCTGTTTTTT. The chain employs TRBV10-3 and TRBJ2-2, with 7 bases aligning to TRBD1. The junction had 11 bases not matched to a gene; V was cut back by 10 bases and J by 3 bases. The length of the CDR3 is 15 residues. Per germline, CDR1 ENHRY and CDR2 SYGVKD.

The chain recombines TRBV6-5 with TRBJ1-2; tentative D call: TRBD1 (5 bases). Germline CDR1 and CDR2: MNHEY and SVGAGI. Trimming removed 5 bases at V and 2 bases at J, with 12 bases between. This CDR3 comprises 14 residues. This chain's CDR3 is CASSALGANYGYTF. CDR3 sequence (DNA): TGTGCCAGCAGTGCTCTCGGGGCAAACTATGGCTACACCTTC.

This chain uses TRBV11-2 with TRBJ2-7; 7 bases are shared with TRBD1. V gave up 1 base and J gave up 2 bases; unmatched junction bases: 8. CDR3 length: 16 residues. In germline, CDR1 is SGHAT, CDR2 FQNNGV. In DNA, the CDR3 is TGTGCCAGCAGCTTAGGGGTGACAGGGTGGCCCTACGAGCAGTACTTC. Protein: CASSLGVTGWPYEQYF.

This chain connects TRBV30 to TRBJ2-3; D remains ambiguous. Trimming removed 1 base at V and 1 base at J, with 9 bases between. CDR1 and CDR2 (germline): GTSNPN, SVGIG (reference sequence). The CDR3 has 14 amino acids. CDR3 DNA: TGTGCCTGGAGTGCCGCCTTGGGCACAGATACGCAGTATTTT. Amino acid sequence: CAWSAALGTDTQYF.

V usage is TRBV7-8 and J usage is TRBJ1-1; no clear D gene. The CDR3 sequence is 13 residues long. V dropped 1 base and J dropped 7 bases, with 10 bases sitting between them. CDR1 and CDR2 from the germline V gene are SGHVS and FQNEAQ. CDR3: CASSLVTKDEAFF. The CDR3 DNA reads as TGTGCCAGCAGCTTAGTAACAAAAGATGAAGCTTTCTTT.

This chain uses TRBV9 with TRBJ1-5; the D is unclear. Germline loops: CDR1 SGDLS, CDR2 YYNGEE. V dropped 4 bases and J dropped 7 bases, with 18 bases sitting between them. The CDR3 length is 15 residues. The CDR3 bases are TGTGCCAGCAGCCTCGATCCGTCGAGCGTGCAGCCCCAGCATTTT. Its translation: CASSLDPSSVQPQHF. Combining the CDR3 with reference TRBV9 and TRBJ1-5 gives the whole variable domain DSGVTQTPKHLITATGQRVTLRCSPRSGDLSVYWYQQSLDQGLQFLIQYYNGEERAKGNILERFSAQQFPDLHSELNLSSLELGDSALYFCASSLDPSSVQPQHFGDGTRLSIL.

The chain couples TRBV5-6 to TRBJ1-5, with no clear D. Per germline, CDR1 SGHDT and CDR2 YYEEEE. The V end was cut by 4 bases, the J end by 0 bases, with 8 bases between. This CDR3 is built from 14 residues. The CDR3, as DNA: TGTGCCAGCAGCCCGAGTTATAGCAATCAGCCCCAGCATTTT. Residues: CASSPSYSNQPQHF.

The chain couples TRBV29-1 to TRBJ2-7, with TRBD2 matching over 7 bases. The CDR3 has 11 amino acids. The trim removed 6 bases at V and 9 bases at J, leaving 8 bases unmatched. Per germline, CDR1 SQVTM and CDR2 ANQGSEA. The CDR3 DNA reads as TGCAGCGTGGGCGGGGAGGGTCTGCAGTACTTC. The encoded protein is CSVGGEGLQYF.

V usage is TRBV11-2 and J usage is TRBJ2-1; 11 bases are shared with TRBD2. The J segment lost 4 bases and the V segment lost 3 bases, leaving 2 bases of the junction unmatched. The CDR3 contains 15 residues. Germline lookup yields CDR1 SGHAT and CDR2 FQNNGV. CDR3 protein: CASSFRTSGYNEQFF. CDR3 coding DNA: TGTGCCAGCAGCTTCCGGACTAGCGGGTACAATGAGCAGTTCTTC.

This chain links TRBV11-2 with TRBJ1-1; 9 nucleotides line up with TRBD1. The CDR3 is made up of 17 amino acids. Germline V gene data show CDR1 as SGHAT and CDR2 as FQNNGV. After removal of 2 bases from V and 5 bases from J, the junction contained 12 bases not matched to a gene. CDR3 nucleotide sequence: TGTGCCAGCAGCTTAAACCCTAGACAGGGGGGAAGTACTGAAGCTTTCTTT. It is translated as CASSLNPRQGGSTEAFF. The whole variable domain, remainder taken from reference TRBV11-2 and TRBJ1-1, is EAGVAQSPRYKIIEKRQSVAFWCNPISGHATLYWYQQILGQGPKLLIQFQNNGVVDDSQLPKDRFSAERLKGVDSTLKIQPAKLEDSAVYLCASSLNPRQGGSTEAFFGQGTRLTVV.

This chain links TRBV30 with TRBJ1-2; possible D gene TRBD1, 6 bases. The ends were cut back, 2 bases at V and 9 bases at J, with 13 bases in the middle. The CDR3 consists of 12 residues. Per germline, CDR1 GTSNPN and CDR2 SVGIG (reference sequence). The CDR3 sequence is CAWSRQEGRYTF. CDR3 coding DNA: TGTGCCTGGAGTCGACAGGAGGGCCGCTACACCTTC.

This clone was seen only once. The chain's CDR3 is CASRAGGEAFF. CDR3 sequence (DNA): TGTGCCAGCAGGGCCGGAGGGGAAGCTTTCTTT. The genes are TRBV6-1 and TRBJ1-1, with unresolved D. This CDR3 spans 11 amino acids. Germline CDR1 and CDR2: MNHNS and SASEGT. With 6 bases removed from V and 8 bases from J, the gap between germline ends came to 10 bases.

The chain has TRBV19 and TRBJ1-1; D call uncertain. V gave up 6 bases and J gave up 6 bases, with 11 bases separating them. Germline CDR1 is LNHDA and CDR2 is SQIVND (reference sequence). CDR3 size: 12 residues. CDR3: CASRWGTAEAFF. The CDR3 nucleotides read TGTGCCAGTAGATGGGGTACCGCTGAAGCTTTCTTT.

The gene calls are TRBV28 and TRBJ1-1; D not certain. Per the germline V gene, CDR1 is MDHEN and CDR2 is SYDVKM. The CDR3 has 14 residues. The V and J ends lost 6 bases and 8 bases respectively, with 19 bases between them. CDR3 bases: TGTGCCAGCAGCGTCGTCACCCCCCTCGCGGAAGCTTTCTTT. Encoded protein: CASSVVTPLAEAFF.

Only a few counts were recorded for this clone. CDR3 amino acids: CATSSGHRADEQYF. The CDR3 bases are TGTGCCACCAGCAGTGGGCACAGGGCCGACGAGCAGTACTTC. The rearrangement joins TRBV15 to TRBJ2-7; D might be TRBD1 (6 bases). This CDR3 has 14 residues. Germline-derived CDR1 and CDR2 are LNHNV and YYDKDF (reference sequence). V lost 3 bases and J lost 5, with 14 bases in between.

The table lists this clone with a count of one. The chain couples TRBV29-1 to TRBJ1-2, with unresolved D. The CDR3 sequence is 12 residues long. Trimming pared 4 bases from V and 3 bases from J, leaving 9 bases between. The V gene's germline CDR1 is SQVTM and CDR2 ANQGSEA. This chain's CDR3 is CSVGFEDYGYTF. In DNA, the CDR3 is TGCAGCGTTGGTTTCGAGGACTATGGCTACACCTTC.

The CDR3 loop reads CASSLRGGTSGNTIYF. The CDR3, as DNA: TGTGCCAGCAGCTTAAGAGGAGGTACCTCTGGAAACACCATATATTTT. This sequence joins TRBV11-2 and TRBJ1-3; D unresolved. The CDR3 contains 16 residues. Trimming left V 2 bases short and J 0 bases short, with 11 bases between. Germline CDR1 and CDR2: SGHAT and FQNNGV.

This clone was picked up one time. CDR3 DNA sequence: TGTGCCACCATAGATATCACAGATACGCAGTATTTT. This codes for CATIDITDTQYF. V usage is TRBV6-1 and J usage is TRBJ2-3; D is uncertain. V was cut by 10 bases and J by 2 bases, with 10 bases left in between. Germline V lookup: CDR1 MNHNS, CDR2 SASEGT. The CDR3 sequence is 12 residues long.

This clone is a singleton in its sample. The rearrangement uses TRBV7-2 and TRBJ2-7, with 7 bases lining up with TRBD2. The CDR3 spans 15 residues. The germline gives CDR1 SGHTA, CDR2 FQGNSA. The V gene end was trimmed by 5 bases and the J gene end by 1 base; junction bases not matched to a gene: 8. The CDR3 DNA reads as TGTGCCAGCAGCCCCCAGGCCGGGAGGTCCTACGAGCAGTACTTC. Protein: CASSPQAGRSYEQYF.